The clone carrying this T cell receptor beta chain was seen a handful of times. Antigen unknown. The data are from a study of blood T cells in healthy people across ages. Findings and caveats of the study: The lack of PBMC sorting stopped any conclusive naive versus antigen-experienced comparison. Long-lived and aged donors differed, with more naive CD4+ cells and higher diversity in the long-lived.

Germline CDR1 is SEHNR and CDR2 is FQNEAQ (reference sequence). The CDR3 has 12 amino acids. V was clipped by 1 base and J by 6 bases, with 6 bases between them. It was with a sample-barcoded 5' primer and a J-beta primer mix that a second PCR of about 6 to 12 cycles was run. A minimum of 3 million CDR3-containing paired-end reads was obtained for each sample. TCRdb fed the 5' RACE reads into MiXCR, producing one record per CDR3 protein. The sample records fewer than 2,000,000 distinct CDR3 sequences, roughly 32% being singletons. The sequenced sample was blood. The receptor was isolated from a woman aged 30 to 39 in good health. The V call is TRBV7-9, the J call TRBJ1-2; no clear D. The CDR3 spells CASSLGAHGYTF. The CDR3 DNA is TGTGCCAGCAGCTTAGGGGCCCATGGCTACACCTTC.